A single sample is the source of the 20 T cell receptor beta chains below, sequenced in a study of cytomegalovirus exposure and HLA in healthy donors (dated by TCRdb to between 2016 and 2019). Libraries were made using the immunoSEQ multiplex PCR assay. The multiplex PCR relied on a mix of 60 forward primers for TCR Vbeta segments and 13 reverse primers for TCR Jbeta segments. TCRdb mirrors the immuneACCESS table, restricted to in-frame sequences. Some clones are absent from its copies; in checked studies, under half trace to an unresolved V gene, and the reason for the others is unknown. The sample includes around 150,000 clones, with about 70% observed a single time. The ten largest account for about 4.1% of the sample. What was sequenced was PBMCs. The source is a man aged 60 to 75 in good health and CMV-seronegative.

This clone was seen just once. The V and J genes are TRBV30 and TRBJ1-5, with D unresolved. Trimming removed 2 bases from V and 6 bases from J, with 8 bases in between. The germline V gene encodes CDR1 GTSNPN and CDR2 SVGIG (reference sequence). The CDR3 extends over 12 amino acids. The CDR3 sequence: CAWSSGPQPQHF. CDR3 nucleotides: TGTGCCTGGAGTAGTGGCCCTCAGCCCCAGCATTTT. The variable domain in full, with the rest retrieved from reference TRBV30 and TRBJ1-5, is SQTIHQWPATLVQPVGSPLSLECTVEGTSNPNLYWYRQAAGRGLQLLFYSVGIGQISSEVPQNLSASRPQDRQFILSSKKLLLSDSGFYLCAWSSGPQPQHFGDGTRLSIL.

A word on this clone: A junction boundary mismatches the germline segment, possibly from a read error. Other DNA sequences of this sample code for an identical CDR3. The gene calls are TRBV5-1 and TRBJ2-6, with D unresolved. Germline V gives CDR1 SGHRS, CDR2 YFSETQ. CDR3 length: 18 residues. The CDR3 protein is CASSLEPARYSGANVLTF. The CDR3 DNA reads TGCGCCAGCAGTTTGGAACCGGCGAGGTACTCTGGGGCCAACGTCCTGACTTTC.

J is TRBJ2-7 and V is TRBV2, with 7 bases fitting TRBD2. The V and J ends lost 7 bases and 1 base, in that order; junction bases with no gene match: 10. CDR1 and CDR2 from the germline V gene are SNHLY and FYNNEI. This CDR3 is built from 15 residues. The chain's CDR3 is CASKVSGVASYEQYF. The CDR3 bases are TGTGCCAGCAAAGTCAGCGGGGTGGCTTCCTACGAGCAGTACTTC.

This clone has only a few counts. The chain couples TRBV7-9 to TRBJ2-7; tentative D call: TRBD1 (6 bases). V was trimmed by 5 bases and J by 0 bases, leaving 11 bases between them. Per germline, CDR1 SEHNR and CDR2 FQNEAQ (reference sequence). This CDR3 spans 14 amino acids. The CDR3 protein is CASSLARGSYEQYF. CDR3 DNA sequence: TGTGCCAGCAGCCTCGCCAGGGGCTCCTACGAGCAGTACTTC.

The J gene is TRBJ1-5, the V gene TRBV10-3; the match to TRBD1 covers 7 bases. V shed 6 bases, J shed 6 bases, and the junction held 5 bases outside the gene matches. The germline V gene encodes CDR1 ENHRY and CDR2 SYGVKD. The CDR3 extends over 13 amino acids. The CDR3 DNA follows: TGTGCCATCAGCGGAGGGGGCGGTCAGCCCCAGCATTTT. This sequence encodes CAISGGGGQPQHF.

The CDR3 reads CASSRQGIGKLFF. The CDR3 DNA follows: TGTGCCAGCAGCCGCCAGGGTATTGGGAAACTGTTTTTT. The V gene is TRBV13, the J gene TRBJ1-4, with D possibly matching TRBD1 (5 bases). Per germline, CDR1 PRHDT and CDR2 FYEKMQ (reference sequence). The CDR3 is 13 amino acids. Trimming removed 5 bases from V and 11 bases from J, with 15 bases in between.

The V and J genes are TRBV7-9 and TRBJ2-7, with D hard to call. Germline CDR1 and CDR2: SEHNR and FQNEAQ (reference sequence). The CDR3 totals 14 residues. With 1 base removed from V and 4 bases from J, the gap between germline ends came to 11 bases. CDR3 residues: CASSLGGYTYEQYF. The CDR3 DNA reads as TGTGCCAGCAGCTTAGGCGGATATACTTACGAGCAGTACTTC.

V and J are TRBV7-9 and TRBJ1-5, with D unresolved. Per the germline V gene, CDR1 is SEHNR and CDR2 is FQNEAQ (reference sequence). This CDR3 has 17 residues. V shed 4 bases and J shed 3 bases, with 19 bases lying between them. The CDR3 bases are TGTGCCAGCAGCTCCTGGACTCAGGCCCCCAACAATCAGCCCCAGCATTTT. Protein product: CASSSWTQAPNNQPQHF.

The V call is TRBV30, the J call TRBJ2-1, with 7 bases lining up with TRBD2. J gave up 6 bases and V 2 bases, and 4 bases lay outside the gene matches. From germline, CDR1 is GTSNPN and CDR2 SVGIG (reference sequence). The CDR3 consists of 13 residues. The CDR3, as DNA: TGTGCCTGGAGTCTAAGCGGGGTCAATGAGCAGTTCTTC. Its protein is CAWSLSGVNEQFF.

This chain joins TRBV5-4 and TRBJ1-2; D is possibly TRBD1 (6 bases). There are 16 residues in the CDR3. V was cut by 1 base and J by 2 bases, with 15 bases left in between. CDR1 is SGHNT, CDR2 YYREEE, per germline (reference sequence). The CDR3 sequence: CASSLPGQPSNYGYTF. The CDR3 bases are TGTGCCAGCAGCTTGCCCGGACAGCCCTCCAACTATGGCTACACCTTC.

V gene TRBV5-6 combines with J gene TRBJ1-2; 7 bases are a match to TRBD1. V was clipped by 4 bases and J by 5 bases; unmatched bases: 8. Germline V gives CDR1 SGHDT, CDR2 YYEEEE. CDR3 length: 14 residues. CDR3 nucleotide sequence: TGTGCCAGCAGCGATACCGGGACAGCGTATGGCTACACCTTC. Its protein is CASSDTGTAYGYTF.

The sample holds a few counts of this clone. V usage is TRBV10-1 and J usage is TRBJ2-7; TRBD2 might be the D (5 bases). The CDR3 covers 12 residues. Trimming cost V 7 bases and J 2 bases, with 9 bases left between them. CDR1 is WNHNN and CDR2 is SYGVQD in the germline V gene (reference sequence). The CDR3 DNA sequence: TGCGCCAGCAAGGCGGGTACCTACGAGCAGTACTTC. It encodes CASKAGTYEQYF.

This clone was observed a handful of times. This rearrangement joins TRBV5-1 to TRBJ2-1, with TRBD2 matching over 7 bases. After removal of 6 bases from V and 3 bases from J, the junction contained 9 bases not matched to a gene. Germline loops: CDR1 SGHRS, CDR2 YFSETQ. This CDR3 is built from 15 residues. The CDR3 is CASIKSAGDYNEQFF. DNA of the CDR3: TGCGCCAGCATCAAGTCGGCGGGAGACTACAATGAGCAGTTCTTC.

This clone came up a few times. V is TRBV9 and J is TRBJ2-5; D is unresolved. Germline V lookup: CDR1 SGDLS, CDR2 YYNGEE. The CDR3 covers 12 residues. Trimming stripped 0 bases from V and 4 bases from J, with 4 bases between. The CDR3 sequence is CASSVAGETQYF. The CDR3 nucleotides are TGTGCCAGCAGCGTAGCCGGAGAGACCCAGTACTTC.

This clone has only a few counts. The V call is TRBV19, the J call TRBJ1-4, with D possibly being TRBD1 (6 bases). Per germline, CDR1 LNHDA and CDR2 SQIVND (reference sequence). The CDR3 loop spans 17 amino acids. V was trimmed by 3 bases and J by 2 bases, leaving 16 bases between them. CDR3 bases: TGTGCCAGTAGTATTCTCAGGGGCGATCATACTAATGAAAAACTGTTTTTT. Its translation: CASSILRGDHTNEKLFF.

The chain employs TRBV30 and TRBJ2-3; D gene uncertain. Germline V CDR1 and CDR2: GTSNPN, SVGIG (reference sequence). V was clipped by 0 bases and J by 0 bases, with 4 bases between them. The CDR3 extends over 13 amino acids. CDR3: CAWSVGSTDTQYF. CDR3 DNA: TGTGCCTGGAGTGTCGGTAGCACAGATACGCAGTATTTT.

The chain recombines TRBV7-2 with TRBJ2-5; 12 bases are shared with TRBD2. Germline assignment: CDR1 SGHTA and CDR2 FQGNSA. The CDR3 runs to 18 residues. V gave up 7 bases and J gave up 0 bases; unmatched junction bases: 12. In nucleotides, the CDR3 is TGTGCCAGCACCCCAGGAACACTAGCGGGAGGCTACCAAGAGACCCAGTACTTC. Translated: CASTPGTLAGGYQETQYF.

This rearrangement joins TRBV5-1 to TRBJ1-2; 7 bases fit TRBD1. Germline CDR1 is SGHRS and CDR2 is YFSETQ. The length of the CDR3 is 14 residues. V dropped 4 bases and J dropped 0; count of bases not matched to a gene: 3. The CDR3 reads CASSLTGANYGYTF. DNA of the CDR3: TGCGCCAGCAGCCTAACAGGGGCTAACTATGGCTACACCTTC. The full variable domain, completed using reference TRBV5-1 and TRBJ1-2, is KAGVTQTPRYLIKTRGQQVTLSCSPISGHRSVSWYQQTPGQGLQFLFEYFSETQRNKGNFPGRFSGRQFSNSRSEMNVSTLELGDSALYLCASSLTGANYGYTFGSGTRLTVV.

Only a few counts were recorded for this clone. DNA for the CDR3: TGTGCCAGCAGTGACCCGGAGGGGGCGGCTTTCTTT. It codes for CASSDPEGAAFF. This chain uses TRBV6-4 with TRBJ1-1; 7 nucleotides align to TRBD1. CDR1 is MRHNA, CDR2 SNTAGT, per germline. The CDR3 runs 12 residues. J lost 11 bases, V lost 2 bases, and 5 bases had no gene match.

The chain combines TRBV28 with TRBJ2-1, with 7 bases identical to TRBD2. CDR3 size: 16 residues. With V trimmed by 6 bases and J by 5 bases, 13 bases remained unmatched. CDR1 is MDHEN, CDR2 SYDVKM, per germline. Here the CDR3 DNA reads TGTGCCAGCAGCTTCTTTCTCTTGCGGGAGAACAATGAGCAGTTCTTC. Its translation: CASSFFLLRENNEQFF.